This TCR beta chain was identified during a study of shared clonotypes between healthy human individuals. Study-level background: Used for every donor were three CD4 naive, three CD4 memory, two CD8 naive and one CD8 memory plate.

On this clone: Other DNA sequences of this sample code for an identical CDR3.

Trimming removed 5 bases from V and 2 bases from J, with 9 bases in between. The CDR3 consists of 13 residues. Germline values: CDR1 LNHNV, CDR2 YYDKDF (reference sequence). Data came from immunoSEQ multiplex PCR; TCRdb stores just in-frame clones and leaves some out. The sample yields fewer than 1.8 million clones, approximately 98.5% seen once. Specimen: naive CD4+ T cells sorted from blood. Subset here: CD45RA+ positively selected. The sequence was collected from a man aged 25 to 45 in good health. The chain carries TRBV15 and TRBJ2-5; D uncertain. This CDR3 is CATSGSAQETQYF. CDR3 sequence (DNA): TGTGCCACCAGCGGGTCGGCGCAAGAGACCCAGTACTTC.